Following are 26 T cell receptor beta chains from one sample sequenced in a study of blood T cell repertoires in COVID-19. The assay was immunoSEQ multiplex PCR, and TCRdb's table has in-frame clones only and misses some. The data show under 400,000 clones, roughly 90% seen once. The material sequenced was peripheral blood. The receptor source for this set is a woman in her thirties with COVID-19, enrolled during active disease.

The rearrangement links TRBV7-2 to TRBJ2-7, with D possibly matching TRBD2 (6 bases). Germline loops: CDR1 SGHTA, CDR2 FQGNSA. The V and J ends lost 3 bases and 4 bases respectively, with 16 bases between them. There are 15 residues in the CDR3. CDR3 DNA: TGTGCCAGCAGCTTTAACGGGAGAAAGCAGTACGAGCAGTACTTC. Protein product: CASSFNGRKQYEQYF.

This chain joins TRBV6-5 and TRBJ1-2; D gene uncertain. The V and J ends lost 8 bases and 13 bases respectively, with 20 bases between them. Germline CDR1 reads MNHEY; CDR2 reads SVGAGI. This CDR3 comprises 12 residues. The CDR3 DNA reads as TGTGCCAGCTCATTGGGCCAGGCGGGGTGCACCTTC. This gives the protein CASSLGQAGCTF.

The chain uses TRBV19 and TRBJ2-5, with TRBD2 matching 12 bases. V lost 5 bases to trimming and J lost 5 bases; unmatched junction nucleotides: 3. The CDR3 extends over 14 amino acids. Germline V gene lookup returns CDR1 LNHDA and CDR2 SQIVND (reference sequence). This chain's CDR3 is CASSETSGSETQYF. As DNA, the CDR3 is TGTGCCAGTAGTGAGACTAGCGGGAGTGAGACCCAGTACTTC. The complete variable domain, with remaining parts taken from reference TRBV19 and TRBJ2-5, reads DGGITQSPKYLFRKEGQNVTLSCEQNLNHDAMYWYRQDPGQGLRLIYYSQIVNDFQKGDIAEGYSVSREKKESFPLTVTSAQKNPTAFYLCASSETSGSETQYFGPGTRLLVL.

The chain couples TRBV9 to TRBJ2-3, with 7 bases fitting TRBD1. The V gene end was trimmed by 0 bases and the J gene end by 0 bases; junction bases not matched to a gene: 7. The CDR3 extends over 17 amino acids. Germline CDR1 SGDLS, CDR2 YYNGEE. The CDR3 loop reads CASSVGLRQGSTDTQYF. The CDR3 DNA sequence: TGTGCCAGCAGCGTAGGACTACGACAGGGTAGCACAGATACGCAGTATTTT. Full variable domain (outside the CDR3, taken from reference TRBV9 and TRBJ2-3): DSGVTQTPKHLITATGQRVTLRCSPRSGDLSVYWYQQSLDQGLQFLIQYYNGEERAKGNILERFSAQQFPDLHSELNLSSLELGDSALYFCASSVGLRQGSTDTQYFGPGTRLTVL.

The chain carries TRBV2 and TRBJ1-2, with unresolved D. The CDR3 length is 14 residues. CDR1 is SNHLY, CDR2 FYNNEI, per germline. Trimming shortened V by 3 bases and J by 2 bases, and 10 bases separated the two germline ends. In DNA form, the CDR3 reads TGTGCCAGCAGTGAGGCAGCGGCCAACTATGGCTACACCTTC. It encodes CASSEAAANYGYTF. Based on the CDR3 plus reference TRBV2 and TRBJ1-2, the full variable domain is EPEVTQTPSHQVTQMGQEVILRCVPISNHLYFYWYRQILGQKVEFLVSFYNNEISEKSEIFDDQFSVERPDGSNFTLKIRSTKLEDSAMYFCASSEAAANYGYTFGSGTRLTVV.

This clone was counted a single time. The rearrangement links TRBV19 to TRBJ2-2; TRBD1 is a possible D gene (5 bases). The CDR3 contains 16 residues. The germline V gene encodes CDR1 LNHDA and CDR2 SQIVND (reference sequence). Deletions cut 5 bases from V and 1 base from J, with 14 bases between. Written as DNA, the CDR3 is TGTGCCAGTAGTCTAAAACCGCAGGGGAACACCGGGGAGCTGTTTTTT. It codes for CASSLKPQGNTGELFF.

Concerning this clone itself: The sample contains more than one DNA sequence encoding this CDR3. The rearrangement uses TRBV12-3 or TRBV12-4 and TRBJ1-4, with D possibly matching TRBD1 (6 bases). The V and J ends lost 5 bases and 5 bases respectively, with 9 bases between them. The CDR3 runs to 13 residues. This chain's CDR3 is CASSTGQNEKLFF. CDR3 nucleotide sequence: TGTGCCAGCAGTACCGGACAGAATGAAAAACTGTTTTTT.

Concerning this clone: Within the sample, other DNA sequences also encode this same CDR3. The chain employs TRBV12-3 or TRBV12-4 and TRBJ1-1; no definite D call. The ends were cut back, 1 base at V and 5 bases at J, with 8 bases in the middle. The CDR3 has 13 residues. CDR3 loop: CASSLGGRTEAFF. In nucleotides, the CDR3 is TGTGCCAGCAGTTTAGGTGGGAGGACTGAAGCTTTCTTT.

This chain links TRBV4-1 with TRBJ1-1, with 11 bases identical to TRBD1. Trimming at V came to 4 bases and at J to 0 bases, leaving 4 bases not matched to a gene. CDR1 and CDR2 (germline): MGHRA, YSYEKL. The CDR3 runs 16 residues. CDR3 DNA sequence: TGCGCCAGCAGCCCCGGACAGGGGGCTATGAACACTGAAGCTTTCTTT. This codes for CASSPGQGAMNTEAFF.

J is TRBJ2-7 and V is TRBV7-8; D is possibly TRBD2 (6 bases). In germline, CDR1 is SGHVS, CDR2 FQNEAQ. V was clipped by 5 bases and J by 3 bases, with 14 bases between them. The CDR3 covers 14 residues. CDR3 residues: CASSNPGLLYEQYF. CDR3 nucleotide sequence: TGTGCCAGCAGCAATCCGGGACTTCTCTACGAGCAGTACTTC.

The chain combines TRBV6-1 with TRBJ2-5; D uncertain. This CDR3 is 12 amino acids long. V was trimmed by 0 bases and J by 4 bases, leaving 3 bases between them. Germline V lookup: CDR1 MNHNS, CDR2 SASEGT. The CDR3 reads CASSEARETQYF. The CDR3 bases are TGTGCCAGCAGTGAAGCGCGAGAGACCCAGTACTTC.

The chain joins TRBV7-2 to TRBJ1-5; TRBD1 aligns across 9 bases. Trimming removed 4 bases from V and 0 bases from J; junction bases left unmatched: 7. This CDR3 spans 17 amino acids. The germline V gene has CDR1 SGHTA and CDR2 FQGNSA. The CDR3 sequence: CASSSGTGPYSNQPQHF. The CDR3 region has the DNA TGTGCCAGCAGCTCCGGGACAGGGCCATATAGCAATCAGCCCCAGCATTTT.

CDR3 in amino acids: CASSLVGPSGYGYTF. In DNA form, the CDR3 reads TGTGCCAGCAGCTTAGTTGGCCCATCTGGCTATGGCTACACCTTC. The rearrangement links TRBV7-8 to TRBJ1-2; no clear D. V lost 1 base to trimming and J lost 4 bases, with 13 bases between them. The CDR3 contains 15 residues. Germline assignment: CDR1 SGHVS and CDR2 FQNEAQ.

This sequence joins TRBV29-1 and TRBJ2-5, with TRBD2 matching over 8 bases. With V trimmed by 4 bases and J by 5 bases, 12 bases remained unmatched. The CDR3 contains 15 residues. CDR1 is SQVTM and CDR2 is ANQGSEA in the germline V gene. The CDR3 reads CSVVRTSPGRETQYF. CDR3 nucleotides: TGCAGCGTTGTCCGGACTAGCCCTGGGAGGGAGACCCAGTACTTC.

V and J are TRBV28 and TRBJ2-7, with D unresolved. The CDR3 is made up of 14 amino acids. CDR1 is MDHEN, CDR2 SYDVKM, per germline. Trimming took 2 bases from V and 3 from J, leaving 11 bases between them. The CDR3 DNA follows: TGTGCCAGCAGTTTAAGTGGCGGCAGCTACGAGCAGTACTTC. This gives the protein CASSLSGGSYEQYF.

The rearrangement joins TRBV24-1 to TRBJ2-2; 13 bases agree with TRBD2. J lost 6 bases, V lost 5 bases, and 2 bases had no gene match. The CDR3 extends over 15 amino acids. CDR1 KGHDR and CDR2 SFDVKD come from the germline V gene. For the CDR3, the DNA is TGTGCCACCAGTGCTGGACTAGCGGGAGCCGGGGAGCTGTTTTTT. This translates into CATSAGLAGAGELFF.

The chain employs TRBV15 and TRBJ2-3; perhaps TRBD2 as D (5 bases). The CDR3 runs 17 residues. Trimming took 1 base from V and 0 from J, leaving 14 bases between them. Germline V CDR1 and CDR2: LNHNV, YYDKDF (reference sequence). The CDR3 DNA is TGTGCCACCAGCAGAGCCTCAGCGGCCTTTAGCACAGATACGCAGTATTTT. Amino acids: CATSRASAAFSTDTQYF.

V gene TRBV27 combines with J gene TRBJ1-1; maybe TRBD1 (5 bases). There are 15 residues in the CDR3. V lost 4 bases and J lost 6, with 18 bases in between. Germline loops: CDR1 MNHEY, CDR2 SMNVEV (reference sequence). The CDR3 sequence: CASSSPADRNAEAFF. The CDR3 nucleotides read TGTGCCAGCAGTTCCCCTGCCGACAGAAACGCTGAAGCTTTCTTT.

The chain joins TRBV10-3 to TRBJ2-2, with TRBD2 matching over 7 bases. CDR3 size: 13 residues. V lost 11 bases, J lost 2 bases, and 5 bases stayed unmatched. Germline CDR1 reads ENHRY; CDR2 reads SYGVKD. DNA for the CDR3: TGTGCCGCCCGGGACTACAACACCGGGGAGCTGTTTTTT. Amino acids: CAARDYNTGELFF.

This chain uses TRBV6-5 with TRBJ2-7; possible D gene TRBD1, 6 bases. V was trimmed by 6 bases and J by 3 bases, leaving 15 bases between them. Germline lookup yields CDR1 MNHEY and CDR2 SVGAGI. The CDR3 runs to 14 residues. The CDR3 DNA reads as TGTGCCAGCAGAGAGATGGGACATTACTACGAGCAGTACTTC. Translated, it gives CASREMGHYYEQYF.

This chain connects TRBV29-1 to TRBJ1-1, with D perhaps matching TRBD1 (5 bases). This CDR3 has 14 amino acids. Germline CDR1 SQVTM, CDR2 ANQGSEA. V lost 1 base to trimming and J lost 4 bases, with 13 bases between them. CDR3 in amino acids: CSVEVGLGGTEAFF. The CDR3 region has the DNA TGCAGCGTTGAAGTAGGATTGGGGGGCACTGAAGCTTTCTTT.

This clone is a singleton in its sample. The chain is built from TRBV19 and TRBJ2-1; TRBD2 is a possible D gene (6 bases). This CDR3 is built from 14 residues. Germline V lookup: CDR1 LNHDA, CDR2 SQIVND (reference sequence). The germline V and J ends were trimmed by 8 bases and 4 bases, with 15 bases remaining between them. Written as DNA, the CDR3 is TGTGCCAGTCAGCTGGGGGGAAATTACAATGAGCAGTTCTTC. This sequence encodes CASQLGGNYNEQFF.

The rearrangement joins TRBV28 to TRBJ2-1; no clear D. CDR1 is MDHEN and CDR2 is SYDVKM in the germline V gene. The CDR3 loop spans 14 amino acids. V was cut by 6 bases and J by 5 bases, with 14 bases left in between. The CDR3 nucleotides are TGTGCCAGCAGCCCCTCAGATATCAACAATGAGCAGTTCTTC. The encoded protein is CASSPSDINNEQFF.

The V call is TRBV24-1, the J call TRBJ2-1; D may be TRBD2 (6 bases). Trimming pared 4 bases from V and 6 bases from J, leaving 12 bases between. CDR1 is KGHDR and CDR2 is SFDVKD in the germline V gene. This CDR3 has 14 amino acids. This chain's CDR3 is CATSETGASNEQFF. CDR3 DNA: TGTGCCACCAGTGAGACGGGAGCCTCCAATGAGCAGTTCTTC.

This chain uses TRBV27 with TRBJ2-6; possibly TRBD2 for D (5 bases). Trimming took off 4 bases at V and 2 bases at J, with 12 bases between the two ends. The germline CDR1 and CDR2 sequences are MNHEY and SMNVEV (reference sequence). The CDR3 has 16 amino acids. The CDR3 bases are TGTGCCAGCAGTTCACCCACTAGGGCTGGGGCCAACGTCCTGACTTTC. It specifies CASSSPTRAGANVLTF.

Here the CDR3 DNA reads TGTGCCAGCAGCGCCCCCAGGGTAGTAGGCTCTGGAAACACCATATATTTT. The encoded protein is CASSAPRVVGSGNTIYF. The V gene is TRBV7-2, the J gene TRBJ1-3; perhaps TRBD1 as D (5 bases). Germline-derived CDR1 and CDR2 are SGHTA and FQGNSA. The CDR3 is 17 amino acids. V was cut by 5 bases and J by 0 bases, with 17 bases left in between.